This entry is about one T cell receptor beta chain. This record comes from a study of shared clonotypes between healthy human individuals. This was a deep-level run. Sequenced by immunoSEQ multiplex PCR; TCRdb stores in-frame clones only, minus some. The sample includes about 1.5 million clones, 95% to 99% of them seen just once. Sequenced: naive CD4+ T cells sorted from blood. Subset given: CD45RA+ positively selected. The source is a young man in good health.

The CDR3 loop is CASSKGQGNTEAFF. DNA for the CDR3: TGTGCCAGCAGCAAGGGACAGGGGAACACTGAAGCTTTCTTT. The rearrangement uses TRBV7-6 and TRBJ1-1; 9 nucleotides agree with TRBD1. The germline CDR1 and CDR2 sequences are SGHVS and FNYEAQ. With 5 bases clipped from V and 1 base from J, the junction kept 2 bases outside the gene matches. The CDR3 loop spans 14 amino acids.